The 32 T cell receptor beta chains below were found in one sample sequenced in a study of T cell clones after liver transplantation. TCRdb's table, derived via immunoSEQ multiplex PCR, lists solely in-frame clones and lacks some. The data contain roughly 97,000 clones, around 83% of them seen just once; the ten biggest clones take up over 0.75%. The sequencing used CD4+ T cells from blood, collected before liver transplant. The receptors were gathered from a human donor who received a liver transplant.

CDR3 sequence (DNA): TGCAGTGAAGAAGCCTCGACAGATACGCAGTATTTT. This gives the protein CSEEASTDTQYF. V gene TRBV29-1 combines with J gene TRBJ2-3; D remains unclear. The CDR3 runs to 12 residues. Germline lookup yields CDR1 SQVTM and CDR2 ANQGSEA.

The CDR3 reads CATSRDWGGSSYNEQFF. CDR3 sequence (DNA): TGTGCCACCAGCAGAGATTGGGGCGGAAGCTCCTACAATGAGCAGTTCTTC. The J gene is TRBJ2-1, the V gene TRBV15; D might be TRBD1 (5 bases). Germline V lookup: CDR1 LNHNV, CDR2 YYDKDF (reference sequence). Between the trimmed V and J ends, which lost 0 bases and 0 bases, there was a span of 12 bases. This CDR3 is 17 amino acids long.

The chain employs TRBV4-1 and TRBJ2-7, with a weak D call TRBD1 (5 bases). The V end was cut by 4 bases, the J end by 3 bases, with 13 bases between. Germline loops: CDR1 MGHRA, CDR2 YSYEKL. CDR3 length: 14 amino acids. Written as DNA, the CDR3 is TGCGCCAGCAGCCTGGCCCCACAGGACTACGAGCAGTACTTC. It specifies CASSLAPQDYEQYF.

The chain joins TRBV7-8 to TRBJ2-2, with 8 bases identical to TRBD1. Germline values: CDR1 SGHVS, CDR2 FQNEAQ. With V trimmed by 1 base and J by 5 bases, 3 bases remained unmatched. The CDR3 consists of 15 residues. In DNA form, the CDR3 reads TGTGCCAGCAGCTTAGTCAGGGGGCATACCGGGGAGCTGTTTTTT. Residues: CASSLVRGHTGELFF. Combining the CDR3 with reference TRBV7-8 and TRBJ2-2 gives the whole variable domain GAGVSQSPRYKVAKRGQDVALRCDPISGHVSLFWYQQALGQGPEFLTYFQNEAQLDKSGLPSDRFFAERPEGSVSTLKIQRTQQEDSAVYLCASSLVRGHTGELFFGEGSRLTVL.

The chain links TRBV7-3 to TRBJ2-6; no reliable D call. The CDR3 is 18 amino acids. Germline CDR1 reads SGHTA; CDR2 reads FQGTGA. Trimming shortened V by 3 bases and J by 1 base, and 16 bases separated the two germline ends. CDR3 amino acids: CASSLWANWKSGANVLTF. In DNA, the CDR3 is TGTGCCAGCAGCTTGTGGGCGAATTGGAAATCTGGGGCCAACGTCCTGACTTTC.

This chain uses TRBV6-1 with TRBJ1-2, with 7 bases aligning to TRBD1. Germline assignment: CDR1 MNHNS and CDR2 SASEGT. V lost 0 bases and J lost 8; bases outside the gene matches: 3. The CDR3 covers 13 residues. CDR3 sequence: CASSEARGSGYTF. As DNA, the CDR3 is TGTGCCAGCAGTGAAGCCAGGGGGTCGGGCTACACCTTC.

The chain uses TRBV25-1 and TRBJ2-3; 8 nucleotides align to TRBD1. The V and J ends lost 6 bases and 0 bases, in that order; junction bases with no gene match: 8. The CDR3 runs to 16 residues. The V gene's germline CDR1 is MGHDK and CDR2 SYGVNS. The CDR3 coding sequence is TGTGCCAGCAGCGACTGGACAGGGTCTAGCACAGATACGCAGTATTTT. The encoded protein is CASSDWTGSSTDTQYF.

The chain joins TRBV4-2 to TRBJ1-2, with D possibly matching TRBD1 (6 bases). Germline V gene lookup returns CDR1 LGHNA and CDR2 YNFKEQ. Trimming left V 2 bases short and J 4 bases short, with 17 bases between. This CDR3 is built from 16 residues. The chain's CDR3 is CASSQHPGQGFYGYTF. In DNA form, the CDR3 reads TGTGCCAGCAGCCAACACCCGGGACAAGGCTTCTATGGCTACACCTTC.

The chain couples TRBV16 to TRBJ2-7; 11 positions match TRBD2. The CDR3 has 17 residues. Germline CDR1 and CDR2: KGHSY and FQNENV. V trimming: 1 base; J trimming: 3 bases; junction bases outside the gene matches: 8. The CDR3 DNA sequence: TGTGCCAGCAGCCAATGGGGCATACTAGCGGGAGACTACGAGCAGTACTTC. Its protein is CASSQWGILAGDYEQYF.

The V and J genes are TRBV28 and TRBJ1-2, with D unresolved. CDR1 and CDR2 (germline): MDHEN, SYDVKM. V was trimmed by 8 bases and J by 2 bases, leaving 9 bases between them. This CDR3 contains 12 residues. In DNA form, the CDR3 reads TGTGCCAGCTCGAGGGTAAACTATGGCTACACCTTC. This encodes CASSRVNYGYTF.

The chain recombines TRBV2 with TRBJ1-3; a weak D match, TRBD1 (6 bases). Germline V gives CDR1 SNHLY, CDR2 FYNNEI. Trimming took 4 bases from V and 4 from J, leaving 11 bases between them. This CDR3 spans 14 amino acids. The CDR3 sequence: CASSVGRGGNTIYF. The CDR3 nucleotides are TGTGCCAGCAGTGTTGGCAGGGGAGGAAACACCATATATTTT.

The gene calls are TRBV4-1 and TRBJ1-1; D remains ambiguous. The V gene lost 1 base and the J gene lost 1 base, with 4 bases spanning the gap. The CDR3 consists of 13 residues. Germline CDR1 is MGHRA and CDR2 is YSYEKL. DNA of the CDR3: TGCGCCAGCAGCCAAGTGGGGAACACTGAAGCTTTCTTT. It translates to CASSQVGNTEAFF.

The V call is TRBV7-3, the J call TRBJ2-6, with D maybe TRBD2 (5 bases). The V gene lost 2 bases and the J gene lost 0 bases, with 20 bases spanning the gap. The CDR3 has 20 amino acids. Germline CDR1 and CDR2: SGHTA and FQGTGA. The CDR3 DNA reads as TGTGCCAGCAGCTTACGGTCTCGGGGAGCGACTAACTCTGGGGCCAACGTCCTGACTTTC. Its translation is CASSLRSRGATNSGANVLTF.

The genes are TRBV18 and TRBJ2-3, with a weak D call TRBD2 (5 bases). Germline V gene lookup returns CDR1 KGHSH and CDR2 LQKENI. V was trimmed by 1 base and J by 1 base, leaving 6 bases between them. The CDR3 contains 14 residues. The CDR3 coding sequence is TGTGCCAGCTCACCACGGGGAGGCACAGATACGCAGTATTTT. It yields the protein CASSPRGGTDTQYF.

The V and J genes are TRBV5-1 and TRBJ2-7; D uncertain. Germline V gives CDR1 SGHRS, CDR2 YFSETQ. The CDR3 consists of 14 residues. Trimming took off 0 bases at V and 6 bases at J, with 13 bases between the two ends. CDR3 coding DNA: TGCGCCAGCAGCTTGGGACACGCGGCCAGCGAGCAGTACTTC. This encodes CASSLGHAASEQYF.

About this clone itself: The same CDR3 arises from other DNA sequences in this sample as well. This sequence joins TRBV9 and TRBJ2-7; possible D gene TRBD1, 5 bases. V was clipped by 0 bases and J by 3 bases, with 13 bases between them. Germline CDR1 and CDR2: SGDLS and YYNGEE. This CDR3 comprises 15 residues. This chain's CDR3 is CASSVATGGDYEQYF. The CDR3 DNA reads TGTGCCAGCAGCGTAGCTACAGGTGGGGACTACGAGCAGTACTTC. Together with reference TRBV9 and TRBJ2-7, the CDR3 gives the full variable domain: DSGVTQTPKHLITATGQRVTLRCSPRSGDLSVYWYQQSLDQGLQFLIQYYNGEERAKGNILERFSAQQFPDLHSELNLSSLELGDSALYFCASSVATGGDYEQYFGPGTRLTVT.

This rearrangement joins TRBV7-2 to TRBJ2-7; 8 positions match TRBD2. CDR1 and CDR2 from the germline V gene are SGHTA and FQGNSA. The V and J ends lost 5 bases and 2 bases, in that order; junction bases with no gene match: 2. The CDR3 spans 13 residues. CDR3 coding DNA: TGTGCCAGCAGCCCGCGGGGGGCCTACGAGCAGTACTTC. Protein sequence: CASSPRGAYEQYF.

This chain joins TRBV5-4 and TRBJ1-4; weak D call: TRBD1 (6 bases). Germline assignment: CDR1 SGHNT and CDR2 YYREEE (reference sequence). The CDR3 sequence is 17 residues long. V was shortened by 1 base and J by 4 bases, with 17 bases between the two germline ends. CDR3 protein: CASSLSAGARHNEKLFF. CDR3 DNA sequence: TGTGCCAGCAGCTTGTCGGCAGGGGCCCGCCATAATGAAAAACTGTTTTTT.

The V and J genes are TRBV5-1 and TRBJ2-7; D is uncertain. V was cut by 7 bases and J by 5 bases, with 10 bases left in between. CDR3 length: 11 amino acids. Germline CDR1 is SGHRS and CDR2 is YFSETQ. The CDR3 sequence: CASARADEQYF. The CDR3 DNA is TGCGCCAGCGCCCGGGCAGACGAGCAGTACTTC. The full variable domain, rest sourced from reference TRBV5-1 and TRBJ2-7, is KAGVTQTPRYLIKTRGQQVTLSCSPISGHRSVSWYQQTPGQGLQFLFEYFSETQRNKGNFPGRFSGRQFSNSRSEMNVSTLELGDSALYLCASARADEQYFGPGTRLTVT.

This chain connects TRBV7-7 to TRBJ2-5; 8 nucleotides align to TRBD2. Germline V gives CDR1 SSHAT, CDR2 FNYEAQ (reference sequence). There are 15 residues in the CDR3. V lost 1 base and J lost 2; bases outside the gene matches: 3. CDR3 nucleotide sequence: TGTGCCAGCAGCTTAGTTGTAGCGGGACAAGAGACCCAGTACTTC. This translates into CASSLVVAGQETQYF.

The chain couples TRBV9 to TRBJ2-5; D ambiguous. The V end lost 1 base, the J end lost 1 base, and 8 bases lay between the germline ends. CDR1 is SGDLS and CDR2 is YYNGEE in the germline V gene. The CDR3 sequence is 14 residues long. This CDR3 is CASSVKHTQETQYF. The CDR3 nucleotides are TGTGCCAGCAGCGTAAAACACACCCAAGAGACCCAGTACTTC.

This chain joins TRBV6-5 and TRBJ1-5; no clear D gene. Germline V lookup: CDR1 MNHEY, CDR2 SVGAGI. V was cut by 7 bases and J by 7 bases, with 14 bases left in between. The CDR3 sequence is 13 residues long. DNA of the CDR3: TGTGCCAGCATGGTCAGGTCGGGGCAGCCCCAGCATTTT. Translated: CASMVRSGQPQHF.

This clone was found a few times. V gene TRBV6-5 combines with J gene TRBJ1-5; no clear D. This CDR3 has 14 amino acids. Between the trimmed V and J ends, which lost 0 bases and 1 base, there was a span of 4 bases. CDR1 and CDR2 (germline): MNHEY, SVGAGI. The CDR3 sequence: CASSYSLSNQPQHF. The CDR3 coding sequence is TGTGCCAGCAGTTACTCTCTAAGCAATCAGCCCCAGCATTTT.

V and J are TRBV7-9 and TRBJ2-7, with D possibly being TRBD1 or TRBD2 (5 bases each). The germline V gene encodes CDR1 SEHNR and CDR2 FQNEAQ (reference sequence). Trimming stripped 5 bases from V and 7 bases from J, with 12 bases between. This CDR3 has 12 residues. Here the CDR3 DNA reads TGTGCCAGCAGCGGGGGATCATGGGAGCAGTACTTC. Amino acids: CASSGGSWEQYF.

The chain couples TRBV6-5 to TRBJ1-5; D might be TRBD1 (6 bases). CDR1 and CDR2 (germline): MNHEY, SVGAGI. The V gene lost 4 bases and the J gene lost 7 bases, with 14 bases spanning the gap. The CDR3 consists of 14 residues. The CDR3 region has the DNA TGTGCCAGCAGTTCCGGGGGCGCGGGACAGCCCCAGCATTTT. This sequence encodes CASSSGGAGQPQHF.

This rearrangement joins TRBV11-3 to TRBJ2-5; maybe TRBD2 (6 bases). The length of the CDR3 is 13 residues. Trimming took 6 bases from V and 5 from J, leaving 13 bases between them. The germline V gene has CDR1 SGHNT and CDR2 YENEEA. The chain's CDR3 is CASSTWRDETQYF. For the CDR3, the DNA is TGTGCCAGCAGTACCTGGCGGGACGAGACCCAGTACTTC.

The V call is TRBV12-5, the J call TRBJ1-2, with 7 positions matching TRBD1. Germline CDR1 and CDR2: LGHNT and FRNRAP. The CDR3 runs 14 residues. V was clipped by 6 bases and J by 5 bases; unmatched bases: 9. CDR3 sequence (DNA): TGTGCTAGTGGAGCCGACAGGGCCCTATATGGCTACACCTTC. Protein sequence: CASGADRALYGYTF.

This clone was detected only a few times. The rearrangement joins TRBV10-3 to TRBJ2-3, with 9 bases fitting TRBD1. CDR1 ENHRY and CDR2 SYGVKD come from the germline V gene. With V trimmed by 1 base and J by 5 bases, 4 bases remained unmatched. This CDR3 contains 15 residues. CDR3 sequence (DNA): TGTGCCATCAGTGAGTTAAGGACAGGGGAAGATACGCAGTATTTT. It is translated as CAISELRTGEDTQYF.

This chain joins TRBV7-3 and TRBJ1-1; no clear D. V dropped 1 base and J dropped 2 bases, with 11 bases sitting between them. Germline V gives CDR1 SGHTA, CDR2 FQGTGA. CDR3 length: 15 amino acids. CDR3 sequence (DNA): TGTGCCAGCAGCTTAAACCCCTCGGCCAACACTGAAGCTTTCTTT. Amino acids: CASSLNPSANTEAFF.

The chain recombines TRBV19 with TRBJ2-3; TRBD2 matches at 8 bases. Trimming cost V 2 bases and J 3 bases; bases outside gene matches: 7. This CDR3 spans 16 amino acids. The germline V gene has CDR1 LNHDA and CDR2 SQIVND (reference sequence). CDR3 bases: TGTGCCAGTAGTATAAGGCTAGCGGGTACGACAGATACGCAGTATTTT. Translating gives CASSIRLAGTTDTQYF.

The count of this clone is one. The CDR3 DNA reads as TGTGCCAGCAGTCCGGGACAGGGGGCTTGGGAGACCCAGTACTTC. It translates to CASSPGQGAWETQYF. The rearrangement joins TRBV27 to TRBJ2-5; the match to TRBD1 covers 12 bases. J gave up 5 bases and V 5 bases, and 6 bases lay outside the gene matches. The CDR3 runs to 15 residues. Per the germline V gene, CDR1 is MNHEY and CDR2 is SMNVEV (reference sequence).

The V and J genes are TRBV13 and TRBJ2-5; D uncertain. The length of the CDR3 is 14 residues. V dropped 3 bases and J dropped 5 bases, with 13 bases sitting between them. CDR1 is PRHDT, CDR2 FYEKMQ, per germline (reference sequence). As DNA, the CDR3 is TGTGCCAGCAGCTTCCACGCCCCACGGGAGACCCAGTACTTC. This gives the protein CASSFHAPRETQYF.